Here is one T cell receptor beta chain with its context. The CDR3 has 16 amino acids. Trimming removed 0 bases at V and 2 bases at J, with 14 bases between. From germline, CDR1 is MGHRA and CDR2 YSYEKL. This entry is derived from a study of blood T cell repertoires in COVID-19. In the study overall: Sites in the United States, Italy and Spain provided acute and convalescent COVID-19 samples. T cells, B-cell-depleted T cells, or PBMCs supplied cDNA or gDNA.

Per the original data handling: Researchers report that nucleated cell counts were estimated from reference gene primer amplification. Libraries were prepared by immunoSEQ multiplex PCR; TCRdb keeps only in-frame clonotypes and omits some of them. D and trimming were read from the DNA, whereas the V and J calls and clone size are those reported in that table. This table holds approximately 160,000 clones, more than 65% found once. This sequence joins TRBV4-1 and TRBJ2-7, with D possibly being TRBD2 (6 bases). The sequence was collected from a woman between 45 and 60 years old in a cohort sampled during active or convalescent COVID-19. The sample taken for sequencing was peripheral blood. CDR3 DNA sequence: TGCGCCAGCAGCCAAGAACGCCGGGGGTCCACCTACGAGCAGTACTTC. This encodes CASSQERRGSTYEQYF.